The 29 T cell receptor beta chains in this list originate from one sample, sequenced in a study of shared clonotypes between healthy human individuals. The repertoire was sequenced with immunoSEQ multiplex PCR; TCRdb's copy has only in-frame clones and lacks some. This sample has 2 million to 2.5 million clones, with 90% to 96% found just once. Sequenced: naive CD4+ T cells sorted from blood. Subset indicated: CD45RA+ positively selected. Receptors originate from a man between 18 and 29 years old in good health.

Regarding this clone: The sample contains more than one DNA sequence encoding this CDR3. CDR3 region: CASSLDEGRAEAFF. DNA for the CDR3: TGCGCCAGCAGCTTGGACGAAGGGAGGGCTGAAGCTTTCTTT. This chain links TRBV5-1 with TRBJ1-1; D unclear. Germline lookup yields CDR1 SGHRS and CDR2 YFSETQ. This CDR3 comprises 14 residues. V lost 0 bases and J 6 bases, leaving 12 bases between the germline ends.

The rearrangement uses TRBV11-2 and TRBJ1-5, with D perhaps matching TRBD1 (5 bases). This CDR3 spans 13 amino acids. Trimming stripped 8 bases from V and 4 bases from J, with 12 bases between. From germline, CDR1 is SGHAT and CDR2 FQNNGV. The CDR3 coding sequence is TGTGCCAGCGCAGCGACAGAGAATCAGCCCCAGCATTTT. Protein sequence: CASAATENQPQHF.

This clone was seen only once. V and J are TRBV10-3 and TRBJ1-4, with a weak D call TRBD1 (6 bases). V shed 0 bases and J shed 12 bases, with 17 bases lying between them. The germline CDR1 and CDR2 sequences are ENHRY and SYGVKD. The CDR3 is 15 amino acids. The CDR3 loop reads CAISESRPGDPQLFF. The CDR3 nucleotides read TGTGCCATCAGTGAGTCGAGGCCAGGGGACCCTCAACTGTTTTTT.

V and J are TRBV18 and TRBJ2-3; TRBD1 agrees at 7 bases. V shed 3 bases, J shed 1 base, and the junction held 4 bases outside the gene matches. The CDR3 sequence is 15 residues long. CDR1 and CDR2 (germline): KGHSH, LQKENI. CDR3 DNA: TGTGCCAGCTCACCTGACAGGGTTCGCACAGATACGCAGTATTTT. As protein: CASSPDRVRTDTQYF. The full variable domain, in which reference TRBV18 and TRBJ2-3 provide the parts outside the CDR3, is NAGVMQNPRHLVRRRGQEARLRCSPMKGHSHVYWYRQLPEEGLKFMVYLQKENIIDESGMPKERFSAEFPKEGPSILRIQQVVRGDSAAYFCASSPDRVRTDTQYFGPGTRLTVL.

V usage is TRBV14 and J usage is TRBJ2-2, with TRBD2 matching 7 bases. Germline CDR1 is SGHDN and CDR2 is FVKESK. The CDR3 loop spans 16 amino acids. V lost 5 bases and J lost 8; bases outside the gene matches: 14. In DNA form, the CDR3 reads TGTGCCAGCAGCGAAATAGCGGGCTCTTGGCAGGGGGAGCTGTTTTTT. It specifies CASSEIAGSWQGELFF.

This chain connects TRBV19 to TRBJ1-4; the match to TRBD1 covers 7 bases. J was trimmed by 8 bases and V by 5 bases; bases with no gene match: 5. This CDR3 is built from 13 residues. Germline CDR1 reads LNHDA; CDR2 reads SQIVND (reference sequence). CDR3 protein: CASSVNRGEKLFF. The CDR3 DNA reads TGTGCCAGTAGTGTAAACAGGGGCGAAAAACTGTTTTTT.

The rearrangement links TRBV15 to TRBJ2-1, with 8 bases that match TRBD2. Germline assignment: CDR1 LNHNV and CDR2 YYDKDF (reference sequence). Trimming cost V 5 bases and J 1 base; bases outside gene matches: 10. This CDR3 region has 17 residues. For the CDR3, the DNA is TGTGCCACCAGCCCTCGGGAGGGCTTCGTGTCCTACAATGAGCAGTTCTTC. Its protein is CATSPREGFVSYNEQFF. Full variable domain (outside the CDR3, taken from reference TRBV15 and TRBJ2-1): DAMVIQNPRYQVTQFGKPVTLSCSQTLNHNVMYWYQQKSSQAPKLLFHYYDKDFNNEADTPDNFQSRRPNTSFCFLDIRSPGLGDTAMYLCATSPREGFVSYNEQFFGPGTRLTVL.

This clone was counted a single time. The V and J genes are TRBV10-1 and TRBJ1-2; possible D gene TRBD1, 5 bases. The germline CDR1 and CDR2 sequences are WNHNN and SYGVQD (reference sequence). This CDR3 is 17 amino acids long. The V end lost 10 bases, the J end lost 4 bases, and 28 bases lay between the germline ends. DNA for the CDR3: TGCGCCACCTACGGGACGGAATATATACCCATTCCCTATGGCTACACCTTC. It encodes CATYGTEYIPIPYGYTF.

The J gene is TRBJ2-7, the V gene TRBV11-2, with D possibly matching TRBD1 (5 bases). V shed 5 bases and J shed 3 bases, with 8 bases lying between them. CDR1 SGHAT and CDR2 FQNNGV come from the germline V gene. The CDR3 consists of 12 residues. Written as DNA, the CDR3 is TGTGCCAGCAGCGTGACAGTCTACGAGCAGTACTTC. Residues: CASSVTVYEQYF.

On this clone: The junction differs from germline at one of its ends, possibly a read error. This rearrangement joins TRBV27 to TRBJ1-6; 7 bases align to TRBD1. The germline CDR1 and CDR2 sequences are MNHEY and SMNVEV (reference sequence). The length of the CDR3 is 16 residues. CDR3 DNA sequence: TGTGCCAGCACTTTACAGGGGTTTCGGAATAATTCACCCCTCCACTTT. As protein: CASTLQGFRNNSPLHF.

The table lists this clone with a count of one. The genes are TRBV7-2 and TRBJ2-7; either TRBD1 or TRBD2 may fit D (6 bases each). The CDR3 is made up of 15 amino acids. From germline, CDR1 is SGHTA and CDR2 FQGNSA. V lost 4 bases, J lost 6 bases, and 19 bases lay in between. Written as DNA, the CDR3 is TGTGCCAGCAGCTCGGGCCGGGGGCCAGGCCTCGAGCAGTACTTC. It yields the protein CASSSGRGPGLEQYF. The variable domain in full, with the rest retrieved from reference TRBV7-2 and TRBJ2-7, is GAGVSQSPSNKVTEKGKDVELRCDPISGHTALYWYRQSLGQGLEFLIYFQGNSAPDKSGLPSDRFSAERTGGSVSTLTIQRTQQEDSAVYLCASSSGRGPGLEQYFGPGTRLTVT.

This chain joins TRBV30 and TRBJ2-1; no reliable D call. This CDR3 comprises 12 residues. Looked up from germline, CDR1 is GTSNPN and CDR2 is SVGIG (reference sequence). Trimming removed 4 bases from V and 2 bases from J, with 6 bases in between. The CDR3, as DNA: TGTGCCTGGATGGTGACCTACAATGAGCAGTTCTTC. It encodes CAWMVTYNEQFF.

This chain links TRBV28 with TRBJ1-2; D is unclear. The V end lost 7 bases, the J end lost 0 bases, and 15 bases lay between the germline ends. This CDR3 is built from 15 residues. CDR1 is MDHEN, CDR2 SYDVKM, per germline. CDR3 nucleotides: TGTGCCAGCACCACGGGCAGTGGGCCTAACTATGGCTACACCTTC. Its protein is CASTTGSGPNYGYTF.

This chain joins TRBV2 and TRBJ1-1; tentatively, D is TRBD1 (5 bases). CDR3 length: 15 amino acids. V gave up 7 bases and J gave up 0 bases, with 15 bases separating them. CDR1 and CDR2 from the germline V gene are SNHLY and FYNNEI. CDR3 amino acids: CASTDDRGMNTEAFF. The DNA for the CDR3 is TGTGCCAGCACTGATGATAGGGGCATGAACACTGAAGCTTTCTTT.

This chain links TRBV19 with TRBJ1-4, with D perhaps TRBD1 (6 bases). In germline, CDR1 is LNHDA, CDR2 SQIVND (reference sequence). V was trimmed by 6 bases and J by 7 bases, leaving 18 bases between them. The CDR3 has 15 amino acids. The DNA of the CDR3 is TGTGCCAGTAGACCCCTTCAGGGGAACAGTGAAAAACTGTTTTTT. Residues: CASRPLQGNSEKLFF. The whole variable domain, remainder taken from reference TRBV19 and TRBJ1-4, is DGGITQSPKYLFRKEGQNVTLSCEQNLNHDAMYWYRQDPGQGLRLIYYSQIVNDFQKGDIAEGYSVSREKKESFPLTVTSAQKNPTAFYLCASRPLQGNSEKLFFGSGTQLSVL.

This chain connects TRBV27 to TRBJ1-2; perhaps TRBD1 as D (6 bases). The CDR3 spans 16 residues. Per the germline V gene, CDR1 is MNHEY and CDR2 is SMNVEV (reference sequence). V was trimmed by 5 bases and J by 0 bases, leaving 16 bases between them. CDR3 in DNA: TGTGCCAGCAGTGGGGGGACAAGGAGACCTAACTATGGCTACACCTTC. Protein: CASSGGTRRPNYGYTF.

The chain joins TRBV5-1 to TRBJ2-3, with 8 bases fitting TRBD2. Germline V gives CDR1 SGHRS, CDR2 YFSETQ. This CDR3 is built from 14 residues. J was trimmed by 3 bases and V by 4 bases; bases with no gene match: 4. The CDR3 sequence: CASSQVAGTDTQYF. CDR3 bases: TGCGCCAGCAGCCAGGTAGCGGGGACAGATACGCAGTATTTT.

This clone was seen only once. This chain connects TRBV5-1 to TRBJ2-5, with D perhaps matching TRBD1 (6 bases). CDR3 length equals 14 residues. V lost 2 bases and J 0 bases, leaving 8 bases between the germline ends. CDR1 and CDR2 from the germline V gene are SGHRS and YFSETQ. This CDR3 reads CASSFGDNQETQYF. DNA for the CDR3: TGCGCCAGCAGCTTCGGGGACAACCAAGAGACCCAGTACTTC.

The rearrangement links TRBV5-1 to TRBJ2-1; 7 positions agree with TRBD1. The length of the CDR3 is 14 residues. J lost 2 bases, V lost 2 bases, and 1 base had no gene match. Germline assignment: CDR1 SGHRS and CDR2 YFSETQ. The CDR3 protein is CASSFGTAYNEQFF. For the CDR3, the DNA is TGCGCCAGCAGCTTCGGGACAGCCTACAATGAGCAGTTCTTC.

The rearrangement links TRBV18 to TRBJ1-4; D is ambiguous. Germline values: CDR1 KGHSH, CDR2 LQKENI. The length of the CDR3 is 15 residues. V was clipped by 0 bases and J by 8 bases, with 13 bases between them. CDR3 sequence: CASSPPAYRGEKLFF. CDR3 coding DNA: TGTGCCAGCTCACCACCGGCTTACCGAGGCGAAAAACTGTTTTTT.

This clone was recorded only once. This chain joins TRBV2 and TRBJ1-1; 9 bases are shared with TRBD1. The ends lost 7 bases at V and 3 bases at J; junction bases unmatched: 21. Germline CDR1 and CDR2: SNHLY and FYNNEI. This CDR3 spans 19 amino acids. CDR3 sequence reads: CASTPPVGNRDRDHTEAFF. Here the CDR3 DNA reads TGTGCCAGCACCCCACCCGTGGGGAACCGGGACAGGGACCACACTGAAGCTTTCTTT. Full variable domain (rest looked up from reference TRBV2 and TRBJ1-1): EPEVTQTPSHQVTQMGQEVILRCVPISNHLYFYWYRQILGQKVEFLVSFYNNEISEKSEIFDDQFSVERPDGSNFTLKIRSTKLEDSAMYFCASTPPVGNRDRDHTEAFFGQGTRLTVV.

The chain is built from TRBV9 and TRBJ2-5, with no clear D. From germline, CDR1 is SGDLS and CDR2 YYNGEE. The CDR3 has 14 amino acids. V was cut by 4 bases and J by 2 bases, with 12 bases left in between. The CDR3 sequence is CASSKGGSQETQYF. The CDR3, as DNA: TGTGCCAGCAGCAAGGGTGGGTCTCAAGAGACCCAGTACTTC. The whole variable domain, filled in from reference TRBV9 and TRBJ2-5, reads DSGVTQTPKHLITATGQRVTLRCSPRSGDLSVYWYQQSLDQGLQFLIQYYNGEERAKGNILERFSAQQFPDLHSELNLSSLELGDSALYFCASSKGGSQETQYFGPGTRLLVL.

This clone was recorded once. V and J are TRBV10-3 and TRBJ1-5; 7 positions match TRBD1. There are 13 residues in the CDR3. Germline trimming cut 10 bases from V and 3 bases from J; bases unmatched to any gene: 6. The V gene's germline CDR1 is ENHRY and CDR2 SYGVKD. The DNA of the CDR3 is TGTGCCACTACGGGACAGTACAATCAGCCCCAGCATTTT. It specifies CATTGQYNQPQHF.

This clone has a single count. This chain uses TRBV7-9 with TRBJ2-3, with D maybe TRBD1 (6 bases). In germline, CDR1 is SEHNR, CDR2 FQNEAQ (reference sequence). V was shortened by 3 bases and J by 0 bases, with 10 bases between the two germline ends. This CDR3 comprises 15 residues. In DNA, the CDR3 is TGTGCCAGCAGCTTGACAGGCTATAGCACAGATACGCAGTATTTT. Protein sequence: CASSLTGYSTDTQYF.

The gene calls are TRBV10-2 and TRBJ2-7; D not resolved. This CDR3 has 15 amino acids. V was cut by 2 bases and J by 4 bases, with 15 bases left in between. Germline V CDR1 and CDR2: WSHSY, SAAADI. The CDR3 coding sequence is TGCGCCAGCAGTGAGGTGGCGGTTCCGAGGTACGAGCAGTACTTC. Protein: CASSEVAVPRYEQYF.

The rearrangement uses TRBV5-1 and TRBJ2-1; 7 nucleotides match TRBD2. This CDR3 has 14 amino acids. The germline V gene has CDR1 SGHRS and CDR2 YFSETQ. The trim removed 4 bases at V and 8 bases at J, leaving 9 bases unmatched. DNA for the CDR3: TGCGCCAGCAGCCGGGGAGCGGGGTCCGATGAGCAGTTCTTC. Translating it yields CASSRGAGSDEQFF.

The chain uses TRBV7-2 and TRBJ1-5; no clear D. The CDR3 loop spans 13 amino acids. The germline CDR1 and CDR2 sequences are SGHTA and FQGNSA. Trimming stripped 2 bases from V and 9 bases from J, with 11 bases between. In DNA form, the CDR3 reads TGTGCCAGCAGCTTAAACGACGCTTGGCCCCAGCATTTT. Amino acid sequence: CASSLNDAWPQHF.

The rearrangement links TRBV5-1 to TRBJ2-2, with D possibly TRBD2 on 5 matching bases. The germline gives CDR1 SGHRS, CDR2 YFSETQ. Between the trimmed V and J ends, which lost 1 base and 4 bases, there was a span of 11 bases. The CDR3 extends over 15 amino acids. For the CDR3, the DNA is TGCGCCAGCAGCTTGAACCCTAGCAGCACCGGGGAGCTGTTTTTT. Translating gives CASSLNPSSTGELFF.

The chain is built from TRBV9 and TRBJ2-3; 7 bases align to TRBD2. In germline, CDR1 is SGDLS, CDR2 YYNGEE. This CDR3 has 16 amino acids. The V and J ends lost 4 bases and 0 bases, in that order; junction bases with no gene match: 8. CDR3 loop: CASSLLSGGSTDTQYF. The CDR3 DNA is TGTGCCAGCAGCCTCCTTTCGGGAGGAAGCACAGATACGCAGTATTTT.